The rows below give T cell receptor beta chains drawn from one sample of a study of T-cell memory formation after mild COVID-19. TCRdb reprocessed the 5' RACE reads with MiXCR, giving one entry per CDR3 protein. The sample records about 360,000 distinct CDR3 sequences, about an eighth being singletons. The sample was PBMCs or a T cell subset sorted from them (not recorded which). The receptors come from a man aged 18 to 29 who had mild COVID-19 (a few samples of this study predate the infection). Cell type and time point are not known. CDR3s include the opening cysteine and the closing phenylalanine or tryptophan. The order of the fields is J gene, V gene, clone size, D gene, CDR3 protein, CDR3 DNA. The D gene is left open where the match is weak. Clone sizes are given selectively: once, few, many, or a class where the clone is expanded.

j_gene: TRBJ1-6
v_gene: TRBV6-5
abundance: NA
d_gene: NA
CDR3aa: CASSYANRRGSPLHF
CDR3nt: TGTGCCAGCAGTTACGCTAATCGTAGGGGTTCACCCCTCCACTTT

j_gene: TRBJ2-3
v_gene: TRBV11-2
abundance: NA
d_gene: NA
CDR3aa: CASSFSVVTDTQYF
CDR3nt: TGTGCCAGCAGCTTCTCGGTCGTCACAGATACGCAGTATTTT

j_gene: TRBJ2-2
v_gene: TRBV6-4
abundance: NA
d_gene: TRBD2
CDR3aa: CASPHSGGENTGELFF
CDR3nt: TGTGCCAGTCCACACAGCGGGGGGGAGAACACCGGGGAGCTGTTTTTT

j_gene: TRBJ1-2
v_gene: TRBV5-4
abundance: few
d_gene: NA
CDR3aa: CASSSGFPPGMRYTF
CDR3nt: TGTGCCAGCAGCTCTGGGTTTCCACCTGGTATGAGATACACCTTC

j_gene: TRBJ2-3
v_gene: TRBV28
abundance: NA
d_gene: TRBD2
CDR3aa: CASSPTSGARYTQYF
CDR3nt: TGTGCCAGCAGTCCAACTAGCGGGGCGCGGTATACGCAGTATTTT

j_gene: TRBJ1-2
v_gene: TRBV20-1
abundance: NA
d_gene: TRBD1
CDR3aa: CSADPNRGDYGYTF
CDR3nt: TGCAGTGCCGACCCTAACAGGGGTGACTATGGCTACACCTTC

j_gene: TRBJ2-2
v_gene: TRBV25-1
abundance: NA
d_gene: TRBD2
CDR3aa: CASSPGGGFPGELFF
CDR3nt: TGTGCCAGCAGCCCGGGGGGGGGATTCCCCGGGGAGCTGTTTTTT

j_gene: TRBJ1-5
v_gene: TRBV4-3
abundance: few
d_gene: TRBD1
CDR3aa: CASSRGTGDQPQHF
CDR3nt: TGCGCCAGCAGCCGAGGGACAGGGGATCAGCCCCAGCATTTT

j_gene: TRBJ1-2
v_gene: TRBV5-6
abundance: NA
d_gene: NA
CDR3aa: CATSRVDGSYGYTF
CDR3nt: TGTGCCACATCGAGGGTGGACGGCAGCTATGGCTACACCTTC

j_gene: TRBJ1-1
v_gene: TRBV18
abundance: many
d_gene: NA
CDR3aa: CASSPPGGNTEAFF
CDR3nt: TGTGCCAGCAGCCCTCCCGGGGGGAACACTGAAGCTTTCTTT